Each of the 31 T cell receptor beta chains below was sequenced from the same sample in a study of graft-versus-host responses after intestinal transplantation. The protocol was immunoSEQ multiplex PCR, while the TCRdb copy is restricted to in-frame clones and leaves out a portion. Here the sample spans some 70,000 clones, 80% to 95% being singletons. The specimen was bone marrow, collected roughly 780 days after intestinal transplantation. These receptors were obtained from a human patient who received an intestinal transplant, so some T cells may come from the graft donor.

The rearrangement joins TRBV6-5 to TRBJ1-1; D perhaps matches TRBD1 (5 bases). The CDR3 consists of 13 residues. V was shortened by 5 bases and J by 8 bases, with 15 bases between the two germline ends. Per the germline V gene, CDR1 is MNHEY and CDR2 is SVGAGI. The CDR3 loop is CASSQTGGREAFF. The CDR3 coding sequence is TGTGCCAGCAGTCAAACCGGGGGACGAGAAGCTTTCTTT.

The V and J genes are TRBV10-1 and TRBJ2-3; TRBD2 matches at 14 bases. The CDR3 runs to 16 residues. Germline trimming cut 5 bases from V and 3 bases from J; bases unmatched to any gene: 4. Germline V gives CDR1 WNHNN, CDR2 SYGVQD (reference sequence). CDR3 in amino acids: CASSPGTSGSTDTQYF. The CDR3, as DNA: TGCGCCAGCAGTCCCGGGACTAGCGGGAGTACAGATACGCAGTATTTT.

In this sample, this clone turned up once. The CDR3 region is CASSYSLARFQETQYF. CDR3 DNA sequence: TGTGCCAGCAGTTACTCGCTTGCCCGCTTTCAAGAGACCCAGTACTTC. The chain couples TRBV6-5 to TRBJ2-5; D call uncertain. The V gene lost 0 bases and the J gene lost 2 bases, with 13 bases spanning the gap. The V gene's germline CDR1 is MNHEY and CDR2 SVGAGI. The CDR3 is made up of 16 amino acids.

The V call is TRBV15, the J call TRBJ2-7, with 10 bases aligning to TRBD1. Unmatched junction bases numbered 3, after V lost 3 bases and J lost 1 base. Looked up from germline, CDR1 is LNHNV and CDR2 is YYDKDF (reference sequence). The CDR3 contains 15 residues. CDR3 DNA: TGTGCCACCAGCAGGGACAGGGGGAGGTCCTACGAGCAGTACTTC. Amino acids: CATSRDRGRSYEQYF.

This sequence joins TRBV11-2 and TRBJ1-2, with a weak D call TRBD1 (5 bases). Between the trimmed V and J ends, which lost 3 bases and 4 bases, there was a span of 15 bases. This CDR3 region has 15 residues. Germline V gene sequence: CDR1 SGHAT, CDR2 FQNNGV. Written as DNA, the CDR3 is TGTGCCAGCAGCTTCGGGGGACGGAAGGTCTATGGCTACACCTTC. It specifies CASSFGGRKVYGYTF. Full variable domain (missing parts from reference TRBV11-2 and TRBJ1-2): EAGVAQSPRYKIIEKRQSVAFWCNPISGHATLYWYQQILGQGPKLLIQFQNNGVVDDSQLPKDRFSAERLKGVDSTLKIQPAKLEDSAVYLCASSFGGRKVYGYTFGSGTRLTVV.

This clone was seen many times. This chain connects TRBV27 to TRBJ1-6; D may be TRBD1 (5 bases). V lost 6 bases and J 6 bases, leaving 12 bases between the germline ends. CDR3 length equals 14 residues. The germline V gene encodes CDR1 MNHEY and CDR2 SMNVEV (reference sequence). CDR3 amino acids: CASSPTVFNSPLHF. CDR3 coding DNA: TGTGCCAGCAGCCCGACAGTCTTTAATTCACCCCTCCACTTT.

The chain combines TRBV5-6 with TRBJ1-2, with TRBD1 as a possible D gene (5 bases). Trimming pared 4 bases from V and 5 bases from J, leaving 15 bases between. Looked up from germline, CDR1 is SGHDT and CDR2 is YYEEEE. This CDR3 is built from 14 residues. Here the CDR3 reads CASSQAGVPYGYTF. The CDR3 nucleotides read TGTGCCAGCAGCCAGGCGGGGGTCCCTTATGGCTACACCTTC.

The chain links TRBV19 to TRBJ2-1; 7 nucleotides match TRBD1. CDR1 and CDR2 from the germline V gene are LNHDA and SQIVND (reference sequence). This CDR3 has 14 residues. Germline trimming cut 5 bases from V and 4 bases from J; bases unmatched to any gene: 5. CDR3 sequence: CASSVRQGYNEQFF. In DNA, the CDR3 is TGTGCCAGTAGTGTCCGACAGGGTTACAATGAGCAGTTCTTC.

About this clone: At one end the junction does not follow the germline gene, possibly because of a read error. The J gene is TRBJ2-7, the V gene TRBV7-6, with D perhaps matching TRBD1 (6 bases). CDR1 is SGHVS, CDR2 FNYEAQ, per germline. The CDR3 extends over 12 amino acids. CDR3 protein: CASSLDTGRWGF. Written as DNA, the CDR3 is TGTGCCAGCAGCTTAGACACAGGGCGATGGGGTTTC.

This clone appeared a single time. The chain uses TRBV11-3 and TRBJ2-7; 9 positions match TRBD1. Germline assignment: CDR1 SGHNT and CDR2 YENEEA. With V trimmed by 4 bases and J by 6 bases, 4 bases remained unmatched. This CDR3 has 13 amino acids. This chain's CDR3 is CASSSQGAGEQYF. CDR3 DNA sequence: TGTGCCAGCAGCTCACAGGGGGCAGGCGAGCAGTACTTC.

The V gene is TRBV11-2, the J gene TRBJ1-1; TRBD1 matches 10 bases. V was pared by 5 bases and J by 0 bases, with 3 bases of the junction left unmatched. Germline values: CDR1 SGHAT, CDR2 FQNNGV. The CDR3 consists of 15 residues. The CDR3 reads CASSPGTGVNTEAFF. The CDR3 DNA reads as TGTGCCAGCAGCCCCGGGACAGGGGTGAACACTGAAGCTTTCTTT.

V usage is TRBV5-1 and J usage is TRBJ2-3; no firm D call. V was pared by 4 bases and J by 6 bases, with 12 bases between. Germline CDR1 reads SGHRS; CDR2 reads YFSETQ. The CDR3 sequence is 13 residues long. The CDR3 sequence is CASSLPPDDTQYF. In DNA form, the CDR3 reads TGCGCCAGCAGCCTTCCCCCGGATGATACGCAGTATTTT.

The rearrangement links TRBV5-4 to TRBJ1-3; no clear D gene. Deletions cut 2 bases from V and 2 bases from J, with 8 bases between. The CDR3 loop spans 14 amino acids. Germline V CDR1 and CDR2: SGHNT, YYREEE (reference sequence). CDR3 DNA sequence: TGTGCCAGCAGCTTCGCCGGGACTGGAAACACCATATATTTT. Protein product: CASSFAGTGNTIYF.

The chain couples TRBV7-9 to TRBJ2-1; TRBD1 or TRBD2 may be the D gene (6 bases each). Between the trimmed V and J ends, which lost 1 base and 6 bases, there was a span of 10 bases. This CDR3 contains 14 residues. Germline CDR1 is SEHNR and CDR2 is FQNEAQ (reference sequence). CDR3 DNA: TGTGCCAGCAGCTTAGGGGGGGCCATCAATGAGCAGTTCTTC. It translates to CASSLGGAINEQFF. Using reference TRBV7-9 and TRBJ2-1 for the parts outside the CDR3, the full variable domain is DTGVSQNPRHKITKRGQNVTFRCDPISEHNRLYWYRQTLGQGPEFLTYFQNEAQLEKSRLLSDRFSAERPKGSFSTLEIQRTEQGDSAMYLCASSLGGAINEQFFGPGTRLTVL.

This clone has just one count. J is TRBJ1-6 and V is TRBV4-1; weak D call: TRBD1 (5 bases). The germline V gene encodes CDR1 MGHRA and CDR2 YSYEKL. This CDR3 is 12 amino acids long. The V gene lost 1 base and the J gene lost 13 bases, with 8 bases spanning the gap. The CDR3 loop is CASSQGGEPLHF. The CDR3 DNA reads TGCGCCAGCAGCCAAGGAGGGGAGCCCCTCCACTTT.

This chain uses TRBV2 with TRBJ1-3; D remains unclear. The CDR3 loop spans 14 amino acids. V was pared by 3 bases and J by 0 bases, with 6 bases between. The germline V gene encodes CDR1 SNHLY and CDR2 FYNNEI. CDR3 in amino acids: CASSEETSGNTIYF. The CDR3 DNA reads TGTGCCAGCAGTGAGGAGACCTCTGGAAACACCATATATTTT.

The CDR3 nucleotides are TGTGCCAGCAGTGATATGTCCTACAATGAGCAGTTCTTC. Translated: CASSDMSYNEQFF. The chain recombines TRBV2 with TRBJ2-1; D gene unclear. CDR1 and CDR2 (germline): SNHLY, FYNNEI. This CDR3 spans 13 amino acids. The V end lost 3 bases, the J end lost 1 base, and 4 bases lay between the germline ends.

This clone has more than one count but fewer than ten. One end of the junction does not line up with germline, which may come from a read error. V and J are TRBV28 and TRBJ2-1; perhaps D is TRBD1 or TRBD2 (5 bases each). In germline, CDR1 is MDHEN, CDR2 SYDVKM. This CDR3 comprises 14 residues. The CDR3 is CASSSGGSFNEQFF. The DNA of the CDR3 is TGTGCCAGCTCGAGTGGGGGTTCCTTCAATGAGCAGTTCTTC.

A single count supports this clone. V and J are TRBV2 and TRBJ1-1; TRBD1 might be the D (6 bases). Trimming shortened V by 6 bases and J by 3 bases, and 14 bases separated the two germline ends. Germline assignment: CDR1 SNHLY and CDR2 FYNNEI. The CDR3 extends over 14 amino acids. The CDR3 nucleotides are TGTGCCAGCAGGAAAAGGAGGGGGGACACTGAAGCTTTCTTT. Its protein is CASRKRRGDTEAFF.

The chain is built from TRBV7-9 and TRBJ2-3; possibly TRBD1 for D (8 bases). V shed 0 bases and J shed 8 bases, with 21 bases lying between them. The CDR3 consists of 17 residues. From germline, CDR1 is SEHNR and CDR2 FQNEAQ (reference sequence). DNA for the CDR3: TGTGCCAGCAGCTTAGCGCTGACAGGGGAGGGCCGAGGTACGCAGTATTTT. Translating it yields CASSLALTGEGRGTQYF.

The chain employs TRBV6-5 and TRBJ1-1; D call uncertain. The V and J ends lost 2 bases and 1 base respectively, with 11 bases between them. Germline CDR1 is MNHEY and CDR2 is SVGAGI. This CDR3 is 15 amino acids long. The CDR3 spells CASSYDSPKNTEAFF. In nucleotides, the CDR3 is TGTGCCAGCAGTTACGATTCGCCCAAGAACACTGAAGCTTTCTTT.

The chain combines TRBV19 with TRBJ2-1, with a tentative D call TRBD2 (6 bases). CDR3 length: 13 residues. Germline CDR1 LNHDA, CDR2 SQIVND (reference sequence). V was shortened by 8 bases and J by 3 bases, with 11 bases between the two germline ends. Here the CDR3 DNA reads TGTGCCAGTGGACGGGGGAACTACAATGAGCAGTTCTTC. This gives the protein CASGRGNYNEQFF.

The chain has TRBV10-3 and TRBJ2-7, with 8 nucleotides matching TRBD1. The CDR3 contains 14 residues. Germline V lookup: CDR1 ENHRY, CDR2 SYGVKD. After removal of 5 bases from V and 0 bases from J, the junction contained 3 bases not matched to a gene. CDR3 bases: TGTGCCATCAGTCGACAGGGGTCCTCCTACGAGCAGTACTTC. It yields the protein CAISRQGSSYEQYF.

The genes are TRBV7-3 and TRBJ2-3; possibly TRBD1 for D (6 bases). Trimming took off 5 bases at V and 4 bases at J, with 10 bases between the two ends. This CDR3 region has 13 residues. In germline, CDR1 is SGHTA, CDR2 FQGTGA. CDR3 nucleotide sequence: TGTGCCAGCAGCCTCGACAGGTCAGATACGCAGTATTTT. Its translation is CASSLDRSDTQYF.

The chain couples TRBV11-3 to TRBJ2-2; perhaps D is TRBD1 or TRBD2 (5 bases each). Germline loops: CDR1 SGHNT, CDR2 YENEEA. The V gene lost 4 bases and the J gene lost 8 bases, with 8 bases spanning the gap. The CDR3 loop spans 12 amino acids. CDR3 residues: CASSSRGGELFF. The CDR3 coding sequence is TGTGCCAGCAGCTCGAGGGGTGGGGAGCTGTTTTTT.

The chain uses TRBV28 and TRBJ1-2, with a tentative D call TRBD1 (5 bases). This CDR3 has 12 residues. The V end lost 4 bases, the J end lost 4 bases, and 7 bases lay between the germline ends. Germline assignment: CDR1 MDHEN and CDR2 SYDVKM. CDR3 DNA: TGTGCCAGCAGTTCCGACAGCTATGGCTACACCTTC. Its protein product is CASSSDSYGYTF.

The chain is built from TRBV7-2 and TRBJ2-4, with a tentative D call TRBD1 (5 bases). The CDR3 extends over 14 amino acids. The V end lost 3 bases, the J end lost 8 bases, and 14 bases lay between the germline ends. Germline-derived CDR1 and CDR2 are SGHTA and FQGNSA. CDR3 residues: CASSFLSGRDIQYF. The CDR3 DNA reads TGTGCCAGCAGCTTTCTTTCAGGGCGAGACATTCAGTACTTC.

The gene calls are TRBV11-2 and TRBJ2-7; perhaps TRBD1 as D (6 bases). CDR1 is SGHAT and CDR2 is FQNNGV in the germline V gene. The V end lost 2 bases, the J end lost 6 bases, and 11 bases lay between the germline ends. This CDR3 region has 13 residues. In DNA, the CDR3 is TGTGCCAGCAGCTTACGCAGGGGCGGCGAGCAGTACTTC. Translation: CASSLRRGGEQYF.

The V and J genes are TRBV15 and TRBJ2-7, with D possibly being TRBD2 (5 bases). CDR3 size: 12 residues. V was cut by 5 bases and J by 10 bases, with 15 bases left in between. In germline, CDR1 is LNHNV, CDR2 YYDKDF (reference sequence). CDR3 protein: CATSFGRRHQYF. For the CDR3, the DNA is TGTGCCACCAGCTTCGGCCGGAGGCACCAGTACTTC.

This sequence joins TRBV6-5 and TRBJ1-6; D is possibly TRBD1 (5 bases). Germline V gives CDR1 MNHEY, CDR2 SVGAGI. The CDR3 runs to 14 residues. The V gene lost 5 bases and the J gene lost 10 bases, with 15 bases spanning the gap. CDR3 loop: CASSPGTGASPLHF. Here the CDR3 DNA reads TGTGCCAGCAGTCCCGGGACGGGCGCATCACCCCTCCACTTT.

The V call is TRBV7-2, the J call TRBJ2-5; D unclear. Germline CDR1 reads SGHTA; CDR2 reads FQGNSA. This CDR3 comprises 13 residues. The V end lost 1 base, the J end lost 5 bases, and 8 bases lay between the germline ends. CDR3 in amino acids: CASSLGPRETQYF. The CDR3 DNA follows: TGTGCCAGCAGCTTAGGACCGAGGGAGACCCAGTACTTC.